This T cell receptor beta chain was identified in a study of cytotoxic CD8 clonotypes in ibrutinib-treated CLL. Repertoires were generated with immunoSEQ multiplex PCR, while TCRdb's copy carries only in-frame clones and drops some. The sample holds approximately 100,000 clones; 55% to 75% are singletons and the top ten take 30% to 45%. The sequences come from PBMCs, collected after 24 months of ibrutinib treatment. This TCR was recovered from a human donor with chronic lymphocytic leukemia.

The CDR3 sequence is CSASYRGDQPQHF. In DNA form, the CDR3 reads TGCAGCGCCAGTTACAGGGGGGATCAGCCCCAGCATTTT. The chain employs TRBV29-1 and TRBJ1-5, with 8 nucleotides matching TRBD1. The V gene end was trimmed by 7 bases and the J gene end by 5 bases; junction bases not matched to a gene: 7. The germline gives CDR1 SQVTM, CDR2 ANQGSEA. The CDR3 extends over 13 amino acids.